Sequencing of this TCR beta chain was carried out in a study of shared clonotypes between healthy human individuals. Findings and caveats of the study: Only blood samples were collected, and tissue repertoires likely differ.

Here immunoSEQ multiplex PCR was the method, and the copy in TCRdb shows in-frame clones only, minus some. The sample has about 450,000 clones, around three quarters seen once. In the case of this clone: The antigen is undetermined.

CDR1 SGHNT and CDR2 YYREEE come from the germline V gene (reference sequence). The V end lost 0 bases, the J end lost 2 bases, and 11 bases lay between the germline ends. The CDR3 sequence is 15 residues long. The sequencing sample was made of PBMCs. The gene calls are TRBV5-4 and TRBJ2-5; D is unresolved. This TCR was sampled from a woman aged 40 to 50 in good health. Some clones in this sample may be carry-over from other donors' samples. The CDR3 nucleotides read TGTGCCAGCAGCTTGGGGGAAGGATCACAAGAGACCCAGTACTTC. Protein product: CASSLGEGSQETQYF.